What follows are 14 T cell receptor beta chains derived from one specimen sequenced in a study of blood T cell repertoires in COVID-19. The repertoire was sequenced with immunoSEQ multiplex PCR; TCRdb's copy has only in-frame clones and lacks some. The profile shows hundreds of thousands of clones, 70% to 90% of them singletons. The sequenced sample consisted of peripheral blood. These receptors all come from a man aged 35-49 years with acute or convalescent COVID-19.

This clone rates as medium-sized (0.01 to 0.1%). V is TRBV12-5 and J is TRBJ1-2, with 7 bases aligning to TRBD1. Losses at the gene ends were 4 bases for V and 4 bases for J; bases not matched to a gene: 6. CDR3 length equals 14 residues. Germline-derived CDR1 and CDR2 are LGHNT and FRNRAP. The CDR3 DNA follows: TGTGCTAGTGGTTGGGGACAGAGATTCTATGGCTACACCTTC. This encodes CASGWGQRFYGYTF.

The chain combines TRBV10-3 with TRBJ1-1; 8 bases map to TRBD1. CDR1 and CDR2 (germline): ENHRY, SYGVKD. There are 16 residues in the CDR3. The J segment lost 1 base and the V segment lost 3 bases, leaving 7 bases of the junction unmatched. The CDR3 DNA sequence: TGTGCCATCAGTGAAGGGACAGGAGGCGCGAACACTGAAGCTTTCTTT. Translation: CAISEGTGGANTEAFF.

The chain is built from TRBV7-2 and TRBJ2-5; 10 bases line up with TRBD2. Germline V gene data show CDR1 as SGHTA and CDR2 as FQGNSA. This CDR3 is 14 amino acids long. V lost 5 bases and J lost 5; bases outside the gene matches: 5. The chain's CDR3 is CASSTRTSGETQYF. The CDR3 DNA reads as TGTGCCAGCAGCACCCGGACTAGCGGTGAGACCCAGTACTTC. Looking up the rest from reference TRBV7-2 and TRBJ2-5 gives the full variable domain: GAGVSQSPSNKVTEKGKDVELRCDPISGHTALYWYRQSLGQGLEFLIYFQGNSAPDKSGLPSDRFSAERTGGSVSTLTIQRTQQEDSAVYLCASSTRTSGETQYFGPGTRLLVL.

The genes are TRBV5-5 and TRBJ1-5; D gene uncertain. There are 13 residues in the CDR3. The germline V and J ends were trimmed by 1 base and 5 bases, with 7 bases remaining between them. CDR1 and CDR2 (germline): SGHKS, YYEKEE (reference sequence). This chain's CDR3 is CASSLSPDQPQHF. CDR3 in DNA: TGTGCCAGCAGCTTGTCACCAGATCAGCCCCAGCATTTT.

This sequence joins TRBV7-9 and TRBJ2-3, with 8 positions matching TRBD2. The CDR3 runs 17 residues. V lost 1 base and J lost 1; bases outside the gene matches: 7. Germline assignment: CDR1 SEHNR and CDR2 FQNEAQ (reference sequence). CDR3 amino acids: CASSLERGRFRTDTQYF. The CDR3 DNA is TGTGCCAGCAGCTTAGAGCGGGGGCGGTTTCGCACAGATACGCAGTATTTT.

In its sample, this clone was seen once. The V and J genes are TRBV7-2 and TRBJ2-3; TRBD1 might be the D (6 bases). V was cut by 4 bases and J by 6 bases, with 17 bases left in between. The CDR3 sequence is 15 residues long. The germline V gene has CDR1 SGHTA and CDR2 FQGNSA. The CDR3 loop reads CASSSSDRPGDTQYF. The CDR3 nucleotides are TGTGCCAGCAGCTCCTCCGACAGGCCGGGGGATACGCAGTATTTT.

The chain is built from TRBV11-3 and TRBJ2-2, with 7 bases matching TRBD1. The CDR3 runs 15 residues. V was pared by 5 bases and J by 3 bases, with 6 bases of the junction left unmatched. CDR1 is SGHNT and CDR2 is YENEEA in the germline V gene. CDR3 protein: CASSPPGGYTGELFF. CDR3 in DNA: TGTGCCAGCAGCCCCCCAGGGGGTTACACCGGGGAGCTGTTTTTT.

The rearrangement joins TRBV24-1 to TRBJ1-4, with 9 bases matching TRBD1. Germline values: CDR1 KGHDR, CDR2 SFDVKD. This CDR3 region has 15 residues. V lost 3 bases and J lost 7; bases outside the gene matches: 5. This chain's CDR3 is CATSDQDRGGEKLFF. DNA for the CDR3: TGTGCCACCAGTGATCAGGACAGGGGCGGTGAAAAACTGTTTTTT.

This chain connects TRBV27 to TRBJ2-7, with TRBD1 identical over 9 bases. CDR3 length: 15 amino acids. With V trimmed by 5 bases and J by 6 bases, 11 bases remained unmatched. Per the germline V gene, CDR1 is MNHEY and CDR2 is SMNVEV (reference sequence). The chain's CDR3 is CASSLLGTGPLEQYF. In nucleotides, the CDR3 is TGTGCCAGCAGTCTCCTCGGGACAGGGCCTCTCGAGCAGTACTTC.

The chain employs TRBV3-1 (or the pseudogene TRBV3-2) and TRBJ2-2; TRBD1 aligns across 9 bases. The germline gives CDR1 LGHDT, CDR2 YNNKEL (reference sequence). CDR3 length: 15 residues. The V and J ends lost 3 bases and 9 bases, in that order; junction bases with no gene match: 8. The DNA for the CDR3 is TGTGCCAGCAGCCAGCCGACAGGGGGTAGTAGGGAGCTGTTTTTT. Translated: CASSQPTGGSRELFF.

This clone has more than one count but fewer than ten. The CDR3 here is CATRSTAGSQPQHF. CDR3 nucleotides: TGTGCCACCCGGAGTACGGCGGGCAGTCAGCCCCAGCATTTT. The rearrangement uses TRBV19 and TRBJ1-5; the D is unclear. Trimming left V 10 bases short and J 6 bases short, with 19 bases between. The germline CDR1 and CDR2 sequences are LNHDA and SQIVND (reference sequence). The CDR3 has 14 amino acids.

The chain has TRBV19 and TRBJ2-4; tentative D call: TRBD2 (5 bases). The germline CDR1 and CDR2 sequences are LNHDA and SQIVND (reference sequence). Between the trimmed V and J ends, which lost 3 bases and 11 bases, there was a span of 14 bases. The CDR3 is made up of 13 amino acids. The CDR3 nucleotides are TGTGCCAGTAGTATCGGGTACGGGGAGTTTCAGTACTTC. This encodes CASSIGYGEFQYF.

The J gene is TRBJ1-2, the V gene TRBV21-1; TRBD1, the table's D call, lacks a check against the DNA. TRBV21-1 is an annotated pseudogene. CDR3 length equals 15 residues. The CDR3: CASSPTDRVYYGYTF. CDR3 bases: TGTGCCAGCAGCCCTACCGACAGGGTGTACTATGGCTACACCTTC.

The V call is TRBV5-1, the J call TRBJ2-2; 11 nucleotides match TRBD2. V trimming: 2 bases; J trimming: 4 bases; junction bases outside the gene matches: 10. Looked up from germline, CDR1 is SGHRS and CDR2 is YFSETQ. The CDR3 is 18 residues long. As DNA, the CDR3 is TGCGCCAGCAGCTTACGATCAACTAGCGGGGGTACCACCGGGGAGCTGTTTTTT. This encodes CASSLRSTSGGTTGELFF.